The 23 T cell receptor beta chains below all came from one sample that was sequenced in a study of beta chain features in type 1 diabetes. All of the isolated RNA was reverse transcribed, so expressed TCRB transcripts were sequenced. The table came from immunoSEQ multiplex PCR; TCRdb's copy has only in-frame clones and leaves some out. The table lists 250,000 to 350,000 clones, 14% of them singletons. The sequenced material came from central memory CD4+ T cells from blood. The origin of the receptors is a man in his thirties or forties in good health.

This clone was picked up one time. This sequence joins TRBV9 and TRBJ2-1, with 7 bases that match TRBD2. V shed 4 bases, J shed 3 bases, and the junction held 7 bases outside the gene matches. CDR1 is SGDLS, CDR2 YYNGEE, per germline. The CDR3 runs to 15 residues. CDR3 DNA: TGTGCCAGCAGCTCCCAAGCGGGGTACTACAATGAGCAGTTCTTC. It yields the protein CASSSQAGYYNEQFF.

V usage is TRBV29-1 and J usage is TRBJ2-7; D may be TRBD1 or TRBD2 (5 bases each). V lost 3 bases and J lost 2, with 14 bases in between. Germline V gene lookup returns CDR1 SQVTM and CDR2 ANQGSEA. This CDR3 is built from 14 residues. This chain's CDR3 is CSVEDSGPTYEQYF. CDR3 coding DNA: TGCAGCGTTGAGGACTCAGGGCCCACCTACGAGCAGTACTTC.

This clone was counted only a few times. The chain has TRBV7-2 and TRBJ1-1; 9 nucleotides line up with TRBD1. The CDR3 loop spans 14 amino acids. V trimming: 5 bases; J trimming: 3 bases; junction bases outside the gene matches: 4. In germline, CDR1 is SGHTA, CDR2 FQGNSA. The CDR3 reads CASSRDRAYTEAFF. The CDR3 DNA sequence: TGTGCCAGCAGCCGGGACAGGGCCTACACTGAAGCTTTCTTT.

The CDR3 DNA reads as TGTGCCAGCAGCCCTCGAGACAGGGTATCACCCCTCCACTTT. This sequence encodes CASSPRDRVSPLHF. V gene TRBV6-1 combines with J gene TRBJ1-6; TRBD1 agrees at 7 bases. From germline, CDR1 is MNHNS and CDR2 SASEGT. The CDR3 contains 14 residues. Losses at the gene ends were 6 bases for V and 10 bases for J; bases not matched to a gene: 9.

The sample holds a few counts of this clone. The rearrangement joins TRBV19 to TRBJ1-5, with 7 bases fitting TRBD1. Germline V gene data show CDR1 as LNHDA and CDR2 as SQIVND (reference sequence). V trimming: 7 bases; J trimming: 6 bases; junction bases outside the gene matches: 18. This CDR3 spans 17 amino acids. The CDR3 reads CASNPLRTRQGSQPQHF. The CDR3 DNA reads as TGTGCCAGTAACCCCCTGCGAACGAGACAGGGAAGTCAGCCCCAGCATTTT.

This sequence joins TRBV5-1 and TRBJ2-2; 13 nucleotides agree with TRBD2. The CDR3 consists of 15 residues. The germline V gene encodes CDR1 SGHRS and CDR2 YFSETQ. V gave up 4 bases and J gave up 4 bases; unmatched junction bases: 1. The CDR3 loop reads CASSGLAGATGELFF. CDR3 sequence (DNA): TGCGCCAGCAGCGGACTAGCGGGGGCCACCGGGGAGCTGTTTTTT.

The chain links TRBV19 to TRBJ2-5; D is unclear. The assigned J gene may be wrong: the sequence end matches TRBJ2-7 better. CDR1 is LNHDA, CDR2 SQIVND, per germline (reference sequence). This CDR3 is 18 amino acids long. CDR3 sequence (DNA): TGTGCCAGTAGTATATCATCCGGCGGCAAAGGACGCTCCTACGAGCAGTACTTC. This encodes CASSISSGGKGRSYEQYF.

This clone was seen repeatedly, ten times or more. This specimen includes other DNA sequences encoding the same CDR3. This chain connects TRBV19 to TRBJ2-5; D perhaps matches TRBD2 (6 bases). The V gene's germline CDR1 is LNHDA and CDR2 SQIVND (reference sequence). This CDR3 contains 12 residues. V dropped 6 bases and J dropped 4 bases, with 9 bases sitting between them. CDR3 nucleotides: TGTGCCAGTAGACTAGCTGGAGAGACCCAGTACTTC. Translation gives CASRLAGETQYF.

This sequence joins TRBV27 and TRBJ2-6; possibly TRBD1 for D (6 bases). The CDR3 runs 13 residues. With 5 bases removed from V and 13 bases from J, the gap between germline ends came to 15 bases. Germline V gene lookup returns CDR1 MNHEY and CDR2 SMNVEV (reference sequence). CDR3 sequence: CASSVTPDRVLTF. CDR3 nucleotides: TGTGCCAGCAGTGTTACCCCCGACAGGGTCCTGACTTTC.

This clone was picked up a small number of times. The CDR3 nucleotides read TGTGCCAGCAGCTTCGGGCAGGGGCCGGGGTACGAAAAACTGTTTTTT. Translation gives CASSFGQGPGYEKLFF. The rearrangement joins TRBV5-4 to TRBJ1-4, with D maybe TRBD1 (6 bases). Germline lookup yields CDR1 SGHNT and CDR2 YYREEE (reference sequence). The V end was cut by 2 bases, the J end by 8 bases, with 19 bases between. This CDR3 is built from 16 residues. Full variable domain (rest looked up from reference TRBV5-4 and TRBJ1-4): ETGVTQSPTHLIKTRGQQVTLRCSSQSGHNTVSWYQQALGQGPQFIFQYYREEENGRGNFPPRFSGLQFPNYSSELNVNALELDDSALYLCASSFGQGPGYEKLFFGSGTQLSVL.

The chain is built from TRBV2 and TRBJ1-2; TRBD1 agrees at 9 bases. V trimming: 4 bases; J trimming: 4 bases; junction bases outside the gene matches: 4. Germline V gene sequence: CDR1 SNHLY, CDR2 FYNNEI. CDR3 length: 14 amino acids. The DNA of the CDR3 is TGTGCCAGCAGTGCTACGGGACAGGGCTATGGCTACACCTTC. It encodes CASSATGQGYGYTF.

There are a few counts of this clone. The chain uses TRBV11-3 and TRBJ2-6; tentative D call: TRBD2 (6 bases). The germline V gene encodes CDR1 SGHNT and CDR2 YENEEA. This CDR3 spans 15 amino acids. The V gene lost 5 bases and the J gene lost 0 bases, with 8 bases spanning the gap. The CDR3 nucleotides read TGTGCCAGCAGCCCGCGGGACTCTGGGGCCAACGTCCTGACTTTC. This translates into CASSPRDSGANVLTF.

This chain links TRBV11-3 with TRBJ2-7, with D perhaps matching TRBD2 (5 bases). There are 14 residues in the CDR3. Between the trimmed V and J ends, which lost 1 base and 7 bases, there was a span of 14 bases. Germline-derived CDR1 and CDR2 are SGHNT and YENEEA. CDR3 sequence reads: CASSLGPVSGEQYV. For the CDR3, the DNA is TGTGCCAGCAGCTTAGGACCCGTTTCGGGGGAGCAGTACGTC.

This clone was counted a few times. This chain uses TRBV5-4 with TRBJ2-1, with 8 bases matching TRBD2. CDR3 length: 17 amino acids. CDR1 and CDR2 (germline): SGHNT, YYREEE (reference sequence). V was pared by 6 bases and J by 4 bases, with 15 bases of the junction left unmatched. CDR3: CASTMGAGGRHYNEQFF. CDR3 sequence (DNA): TGTGCCAGCACCATGGGGGCGGGGGGCCGACATTACAATGAGCAGTTCTTC.

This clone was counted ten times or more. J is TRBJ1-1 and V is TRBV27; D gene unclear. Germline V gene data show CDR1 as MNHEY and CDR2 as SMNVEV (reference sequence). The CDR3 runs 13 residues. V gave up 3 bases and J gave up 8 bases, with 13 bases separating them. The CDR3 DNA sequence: TGTGCCAGCAGTTTTGATCCCAGGAGCGAAGCTTTCTTT. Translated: CASSFDPRSEAFF.

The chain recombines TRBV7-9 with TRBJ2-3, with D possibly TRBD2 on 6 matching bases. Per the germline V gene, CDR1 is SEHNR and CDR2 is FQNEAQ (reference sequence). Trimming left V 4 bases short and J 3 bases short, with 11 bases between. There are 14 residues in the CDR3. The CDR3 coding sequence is TGTGCCAGCAGCTCCGGGAGCTGTACAGATACGCAGTATTTT. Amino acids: CASSSGSCTDTQYF.

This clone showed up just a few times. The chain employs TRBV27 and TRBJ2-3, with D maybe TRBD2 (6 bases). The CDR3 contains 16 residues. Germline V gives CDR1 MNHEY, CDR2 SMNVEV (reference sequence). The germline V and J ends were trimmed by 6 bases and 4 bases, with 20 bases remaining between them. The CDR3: CASRIGRRREADTQYF. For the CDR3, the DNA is TGTGCCAGCAGAATAGGACGGCGCAGGGAGGCAGATACGCAGTATTTT.

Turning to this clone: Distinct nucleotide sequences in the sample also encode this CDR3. CDR3 residues: CASSVTGITDTQYF. Here the CDR3 DNA reads TGTGCCAGCAGTGTTACCGGGATCACAGATACGCAGTATTTT. The V and J genes are TRBV6-6 and TRBJ2-3; a possible D gene is TRBD2 (5 bases). CDR3 size: 14 residues. Trimming pared 5 bases from V and 2 bases from J, leaving 11 bases between. Germline V lookup: CDR1 MNHNY, CDR2 SVGAGI (reference sequence).

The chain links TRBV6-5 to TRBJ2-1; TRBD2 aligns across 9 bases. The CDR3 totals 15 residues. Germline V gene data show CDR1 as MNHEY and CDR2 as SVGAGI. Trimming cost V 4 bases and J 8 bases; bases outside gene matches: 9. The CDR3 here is CASSLVAGGLDEQFF. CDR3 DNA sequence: TGTGCCAGCAGTTTAGTCGCGGGGGGGTTAGATGAGCAGTTCTTC.

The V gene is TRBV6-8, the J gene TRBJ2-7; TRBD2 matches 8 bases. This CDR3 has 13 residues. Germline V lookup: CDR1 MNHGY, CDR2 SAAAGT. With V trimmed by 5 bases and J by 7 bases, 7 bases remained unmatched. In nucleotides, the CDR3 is TGTGCCAGCAGTGCAAATAGCGGGATGGAGCAGTACGTC. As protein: CASSANSGMEQYV.

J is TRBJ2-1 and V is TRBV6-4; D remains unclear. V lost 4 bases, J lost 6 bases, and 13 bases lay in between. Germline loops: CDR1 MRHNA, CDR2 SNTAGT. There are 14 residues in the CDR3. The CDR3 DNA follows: TGTGCCAGCAGTGGAGACTCCTGGGGCAATGAGCAGTTCTTC. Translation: CASSGDSWGNEQFF.

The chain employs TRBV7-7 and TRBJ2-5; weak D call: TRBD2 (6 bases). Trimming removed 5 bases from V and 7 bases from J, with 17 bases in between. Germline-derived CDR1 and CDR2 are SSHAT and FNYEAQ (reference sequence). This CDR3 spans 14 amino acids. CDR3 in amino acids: CASSQAGPTGTQYF. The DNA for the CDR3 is TGTGCCAGCAGCCAGGCGGGGCCCACGGGGACCCAGTACTTC.

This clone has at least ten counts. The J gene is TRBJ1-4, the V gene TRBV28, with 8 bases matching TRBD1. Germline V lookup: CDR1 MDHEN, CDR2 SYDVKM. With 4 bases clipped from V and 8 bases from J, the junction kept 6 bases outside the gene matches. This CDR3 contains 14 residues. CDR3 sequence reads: CASSSQGAEEKLFF. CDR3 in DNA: TGTGCCAGCAGTTCTCAGGGGGCGGAAGAAAAACTGTTTTTT.